This T cell receptor beta chain was recorded in a study of blood T cell repertoires in COVID-19. The CDR3 length is 16 residues. CDR1 MNHNS and CDR2 SASEGT come from the germline V gene. Trimming removed 2 bases from V and 5 bases from J, with 18 bases in between. The data were produced by immunoSEQ multiplex PCR, yet TCRdb's version contains in-frame clones alone and is incomplete. This sample has 200,000 to 300,000 clones, with approximately 90% found just once. The sequenced sample was PBMCs or T cells enriched from blood (not recorded which). This sequence was found in a woman aged 40-49 years with acute COVID-19. This chain connects TRBV6-1 to TRBJ2-5, with D hard to call. This chain's CDR3 is CASSESGRLWQETQYF. CDR3 sequence (DNA): TGTGCCAGCAGTGAAAGTGGTCGTCTGTGGCAGGAGACCCAGTACTTC.